A selection of T cell receptor beta chains follows, all from one sample in a study of T cells in narcolepsy. Here immunoSEQ multiplex PCR was the method, and the copy in TCRdb shows in-frame clones only, minus some. The sample consists of approximately 38,000 clones, roughly nine tenths of them appearing once. The sequencing sample was made of CD45RA- memory CD4+ T cells from PBMCs. The receptors come from a human donor with narcolepsy. CDR3s include the opening cysteine and the closing phenylalanine or tryptophan. Each record gives: clone size, J gene, D gene, V gene, CDR3 protein, CDR3 DNA. A D gene is named only where the DNA matches it firmly. Only some rows state a clone size, as once, few, many or a class for expanded clones.

size: NA; J: TRBJ1-6; D: NA; V: TRBV2; CDR3: CASSVQAFWNSPLHF; DNA: TGTGCCAGCAGTGTCCAGGCCTTTTGGAATTCACCCCTCCACTTT
size: NA; J: TRBJ1-2; D: NA; V: TRBV29-1; CDR3: CSVEGGYGTSRGYTF; DNA: TGCAGCGTTGAAGGTGGTTACGGGACTTCCCGGGGCTACACCTTC
size: once; J: TRBJ1-1; D: NA; V: TRBV28; CDR3: CASTITGTRNTEAFF; DNA: TGTGCCAGCACCATAACCGGGACACGGAACACTGAAGCTTTCTTT
size: NA; J: TRBJ2-1; D: TRBD2; V: TRBV13; CDR3: CASSKTSGSIGEQFF; DNA: TGTGCCAGCAGCAAGACTAGCGGGAGTATCGGTGAGCAGTTCTTC
size: NA; J: TRBJ2-5; D: NA; V: TRBV7-3; CDR3: CASSSSSRETQYF; DNA: TGTGCCAGCAGCTCCTCTAGCCGAGAGACCCAGTACTTC
size: NA; J: TRBJ2-3; D: NA; V: TRBV4-2; CDR3: CASSQNSADTQYF; DNA: TGTGCCAGCAGCCAAAACTCGGCAGATACGCAGTATTTT
size: NA; J: TRBJ1-1; D: NA; V: TRBV2; CDR3: CASSAAGITEAFF; DNA: TGTGCCAGCAGTGCGGCAGGGATCACTGAAGCTTTCTTT
size: once; J: TRBJ2-3; D: TRBD1; V: TRBV30; CDR3: CAWSVGTGGPTDTQYF; DNA: TGTGCCTGGAGTGTCGGGACAGGGGGGCCCACAGATACGCAGTATTTT
size: NA; J: TRBJ1-2; D: NA; V: TRBV7-8; CDR3: CASSPGQGGSYGYTF; DNA: TGTGCCAGCAGCCCAGGACAAGGGGGTTCTTATGGCTACACCTTC
size: once; J: TRBJ2-5; D: TRBD2; V: TRBV6-6; CDR3: CASRAGYQETQYF; DNA: TGTGCCAGCAGAGCGGGGTATCAAGAGACCCAGTACTTC
size: NA; J: TRBJ1-2; D: NA; V: TRBV2; CDR3: CASSAFGASYGYTF; DNA: TGTGCCAGCAGTGCGTTTGGCGCCAGCTATGGCTACACCTTC
size: NA; J: TRBJ2-1; D: TRBD2; V: TRBV11-3; CDR3: CASSSEGGGVAYEQFF; DNA: TGTGCCAGCAGCTCTGAGGGCGGGGGGGTAGCATATGAGCAGTTCTTC
size: once; J: TRBJ1-1; D: NA; V: TRBV6-1; CDR3: CASNDGGTEAFF; DNA: TGTGCCAGCAATGACGGGGGGACTGAAGCTTTCTTT
size: NA; J: TRBJ2-1; D: NA; V: TRBV7-3; CDR3: CASSPRGTYNEQFF; DNA: TGTGCCAGCAGCCCCCGGGGGACATACAATGAGCAGTTCTTC
size: NA; J: TRBJ2-7; D: TRBD2; V: TRBV5-1; CDR3: CASHSGSGSPHEQYF; DNA: TGCGCCAGCCATTCAGGTAGCGGGAGTCCCCACGAGCAGTACTTC
size: NA; J: TRBJ1-6; D: NA; V: TRBV30; CDR3: CAWSVRGSYNSPLHF; DNA: TGTGCCTGGAGTGTTAGGGGATCCTATAATTCACCCCTCCACTTT
size: NA; J: TRBJ2-5; D: NA; V: TRBV11-2; CDR3: CASSSLAARGETQYF; DNA: TGTGCCAGCAGCTCTTTAGCGGCCCGGGGGGAGACCCAGTACTTC
size: NA; J: TRBJ2-2; D: NA; V: TRBV11-3; CDR3: CASSLVLGGELFF; DNA: TGTGCCAGCAGCTTAGTTCTGGGCGGGGAGCTGTTTTTT
size: NA; J: TRBJ2-5; D: NA; V: TRBV30; CDR3: CAWSVLLIETQYF; DNA: TGTGCCTGGAGTGTATTATTGATTGAGACCCAGTACTTC
size: NA; J: TRBJ1-5; D: TRBD1; V: TRBV30; CDR3: CAWSQGATNQPQHF; DNA: TGTGCCTGGAGTCAGGGGGCAACTAATCAGCCCCAGCATTTT
size: NA; J: TRBJ2-3; D: NA; V: TRBV7-2; CDR3: CASSRDRGSDTQYF; DNA: TGTGCCAGCAGTCGGGACCGCGGGTCAGATACGCAGTATTTT
size: NA; J: TRBJ1-5; D: NA; V: TRBV28; CDR3: CASSGDVGRGQPQHF; DNA: TGTGCCAGCAGTGGCGATGTGGGGCGGGGGCAGCCCCAGCATTTT
size: NA; J: TRBJ1-4; D: TRBD1; V: TRBV19; CDR3: CASGKGAATNEKLFF; DNA: TGTGCCAGTGGTAAGGGGGCTGCAACTAATGAAAAACTGTTTTTT
size: NA; J: TRBJ2-1; D: TRBD2; V: TRBV19; CDR3: CASRRGGANNEQFF; DNA: TGTGCCAGTAGGCGCGGGGGGGCTAACAATGAGCAGTTCTTC
size: NA; J: TRBJ2-2; D: NA; V: TRBV10-3; CDR3: CAIRGGQMTNTGELFF; DNA: TGTGCCATCAGAGGTGGACAGATGACGAACACCGGGGAGCTGTTTTTT
size: NA; J: TRBJ2-7; D: NA; V: TRBV11-3; CDR3: CASSPNSYEQYF; DNA: TGTGCCAGCAGCCCCAACTCCTACGAGCAGTACTTC
size: NA; J: TRBJ2-1; D: NA; V: TRBV9; CDR3: CASSPRDPNLYNEQFF; DNA: TGTGCCAGCAGCCCCCGGGATCCTAACCTTTACAATGAGCAGTTCTTC
size: NA; J: TRBJ2-3; D: TRBD2; V: TRBV28; CDR3: CASSRSRAGTSGADTQYF; DNA: TGTGCCAGCAGTCGATCCCGGGCCGGGACTAGCGGAGCAGATACGCAGTATTTT
size: NA; J: TRBJ2-5; D: NA; V: TRBV7-2; CDR3: CASSLNPGRQETQYF; DNA: TGTGCCAGCAGCTTAAACCCGGGGCGGCAAGAGACCCAGTACTTC
size: NA; J: TRBJ1-2; D: NA; V: TRBV4-2; CDR3: CASSPLGGNYGYTF; DNA: TGTGCCAGCAGCCCCCTGGGCGGTAACTATGGCTACACCTTC
size: NA; J: TRBJ1-1; D: NA; V: TRBV7-3; CDR3: CASSRDIFTEAFF; DNA: TGTGCCAGCAGCCGGGACATCTTCACTGAAGCTTTCTTT
size: NA; J: TRBJ1-1; D: NA; V: TRBV5-1; CDR3: CASSSPGRTEAFF; DNA: TGCGCCAGCAGCAGTCCGGGGCGAACTGAAGCTTTCTTT
size: NA; J: TRBJ1-5; D: NA; V: TRBV7-2; CDR3: CASSLTWDQPQHF; DNA: TGTGCCAGCAGCTTGACGTGGGATCAGCCCCAGCATTTT
size: once; J: TRBJ1-5; D: NA; V: TRBV19; CDR3: CASSQGNHRSQPQHF; DNA: TGTGCCAGTAGTCAAGGGAATCACAGGAGTCAGCCCCAGCATTTT
size: NA; J: TRBJ1-1; D: NA; V: TRBV6-1; CDR3: CASSDGLLGTEAFF; DNA: TGTGCCAGCAGTGACGGTCTGCTGGGCACTGAAGCTTTCTTT
size: NA; J: TRBJ1-5; D: NA; V: TRBV28; CDR3: CASSLRGGGQPQHF; DNA: TGTGCCAGCAGTTTAAGGGGTGGAGGCCAGCCCCAGCATTTT
size: NA; J: TRBJ2-3; D: TRBD2; V: TRBV7-3; CDR3: CASGGRGAHGTDTQYF; DNA: TGTGCCAGCGGCGGGCGGGGGGCCCACGGCACAGATACGCAGTATTTT
size: NA; J: TRBJ1-3; D: NA; V: TRBV7-8; CDR3: CASSSGLRSGNTIYF; DNA: TGTGCCAGCAGCTCAGGGTTGCGCTCTGGAAACACCATATATTTT
size: once; J: TRBJ2-5; D: TRBD2; V: TRBV5-4; CDR3: CASGPGTSGRGGETQYF; DNA: TGTGCCAGCGGACCGGGGACTAGCGGGAGAGGGGGAGAGACCCAGTACTTC
size: once; J: TRBJ1-5; D: TRBD1; V: TRBV28; CDR3: CASSGARGSRQPQHF; DNA: TGTGCCAGCAGTGGGGCCAGGGGGTCGCGTCAGCCCCAGCATTTT
size: NA; J: TRBJ2-4; D: NA; V: TRBV19; CDR3: CASSFGGNIQYF; DNA: TGTGCCAGTAGTTTTGGGGGAAACATTCAGTACTTC
size: NA; J: TRBJ1-5; D: NA; V: TRBV7-2; CDR3: CASSLDLQPQHF; DNA: TGTGCCAGCAGCTTAGATTTGCAGCCCCAGCATTTT
size: NA; J: TRBJ1-2; D: TRBD1; V: TRBV28; CDR3: CAIRRTGYYGYTF; DNA: TGTGCCATCAGGAGGACAGGTTACTATGGCTACACCTTC
size: NA; J: TRBJ2-5; D: NA; V: TRBV14; CDR3: CASSPLAGGWETQYF; DNA: TGTGCCAGCAGCCCCCTGGCAGGCGGCTGGGAGACCCAGTACTTC
size: NA; J: TRBJ1-2; D: NA; V: TRBV5-6; CDR3: CASSFVPPNYGYTF; DNA: TGTGCCAGCAGCTTTGTACCGCCTAACTATGGCTACACCTTC
size: NA; J: TRBJ2-5; D: NA; V: TRBV2; CDR3: CASSDRAGIQETQYF; DNA: TGTGCCAGCAGTGATCGGGCGGGAATCCAAGAGACCCAGTACTTC
size: NA; J: TRBJ2-7; D: NA; V: TRBV19; CDR3: CASSGWGQGTYEQYF; DNA: TGTGCCAGTAGTGGTTGGGGGCAGGGGACTTACGAGCAGTACTTC
size: NA; J: TRBJ2-5; D: TRBD1; V: TRBV15; CDR3: CATSSGDSQETQYF; DNA: TGTGCCACCAGCAGTGGGGACAGCCAAGAGACCCAGTACTTC
size: NA; J: TRBJ1-3; D: NA; V: TRBV18; CDR3: CASSPETASGNTIYF; DNA: TGTGCCAGCTCACCAGAGACAGCCTCTGGAAACACCATATATTTT
size: NA; J: TRBJ2-5; D: TRBD1; V: TRBV2; CDR3: CASSEQSTGGRETQYF; DNA: TGTGCCAGCAGTGAGCAATCGACAGGGGGACGAGAGACCCAGTACTTC
size: NA; J: TRBJ1-2; D: NA; V: TRBV7-8; CDR3: CASMRGGGYGYTF; DNA: TGTGCCAGCATGAGGGGCGGGGGCTATGGCTACACCTTC
size: NA; J: TRBJ1-4; D: NA; V: TRBV6-1; CDR3: CASSPGAANEKLFF; DNA: TGTGCCAGCAGTCCAGGGGCCGCTAATGAAAAACTGTTTTTT
size: NA; J: TRBJ1-1; D: NA; V: TRBV28; CDR3: CASIMGPGLAAFF; DNA: TGTGCCAGCATCATGGGCCCGGGATTAGCTGCTTTCTTT